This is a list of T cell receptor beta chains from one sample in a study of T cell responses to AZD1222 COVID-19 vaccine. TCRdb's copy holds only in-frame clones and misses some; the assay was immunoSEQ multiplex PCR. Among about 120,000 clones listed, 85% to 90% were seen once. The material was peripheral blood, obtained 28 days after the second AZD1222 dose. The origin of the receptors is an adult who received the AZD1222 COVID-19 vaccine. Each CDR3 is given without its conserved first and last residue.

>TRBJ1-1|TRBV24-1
ATSDGRGLGDTEAF
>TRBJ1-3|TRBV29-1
SVDLGQGRSGNTIY
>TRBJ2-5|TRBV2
ASSRDWEETQY
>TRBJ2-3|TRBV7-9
ASSLDPSGGPSDTQY
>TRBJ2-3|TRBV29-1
SVGTSGDTQY
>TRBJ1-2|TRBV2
ASSLRDTPEDIGYT
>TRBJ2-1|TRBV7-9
ASSLEEREGQDEQF
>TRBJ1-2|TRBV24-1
ATSDSLTGAYGYT
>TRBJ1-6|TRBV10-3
AIGTDRRGSPLH
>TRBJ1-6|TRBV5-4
ASSLGAGRGSNSPLH
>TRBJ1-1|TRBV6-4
ASSDGRTGDMNTEAF
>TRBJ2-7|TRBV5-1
ASSPGTGLGTYEQY
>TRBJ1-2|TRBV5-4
ASSRGGKWGYT
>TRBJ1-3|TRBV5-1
ASSREVTGAGNTIY
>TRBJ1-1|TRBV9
ASSVSGAMNTEAF
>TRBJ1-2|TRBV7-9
ASSLDGTANRYT
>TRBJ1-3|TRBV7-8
ASSRYGNTIY
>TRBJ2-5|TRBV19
ASRGWEGLGETQY
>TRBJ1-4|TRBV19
ASSISQGTNEKLF
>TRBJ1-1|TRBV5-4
ASSPQIRTEAF
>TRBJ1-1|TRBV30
AWSVLSPNTEAF
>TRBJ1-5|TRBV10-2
ASSESTGYGQPQH
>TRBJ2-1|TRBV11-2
ASRDLSGGPSSYNEQF
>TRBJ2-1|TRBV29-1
SVAGGDSYNEQF
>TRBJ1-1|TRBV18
ASSPTWGGSRTEAF
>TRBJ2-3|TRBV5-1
ASSGGQGRDWGTQY
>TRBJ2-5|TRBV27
ASSLSWGKQETQY
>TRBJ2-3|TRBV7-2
ASSLGWRGSSTDTQY
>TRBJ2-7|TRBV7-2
ASSLWATDSYEQY
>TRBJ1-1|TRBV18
ASSPDQTGNTEAF
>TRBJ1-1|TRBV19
ASSIGLGQGGIEAF
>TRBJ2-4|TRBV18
ASSQGQLAKNIQY
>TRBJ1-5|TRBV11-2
ASSSWGQPQH
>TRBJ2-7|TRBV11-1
ASSLRKGSFYEEQY
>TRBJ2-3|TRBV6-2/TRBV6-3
ASSYQGLNTDTQY
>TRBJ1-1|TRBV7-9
ASSFGGVNTEAF
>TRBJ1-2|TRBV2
ASTRGAFDYGYT
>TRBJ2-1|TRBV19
ASTPQPSSYNEQF
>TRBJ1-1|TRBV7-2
ASSPRQTEAF
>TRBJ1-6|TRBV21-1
AKPGHTNSPLH
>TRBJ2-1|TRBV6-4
ASSEQRGSNEQF
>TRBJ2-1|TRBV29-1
SVASGGWDEQF
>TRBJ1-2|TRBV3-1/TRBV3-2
ASSIDSEFQGYT
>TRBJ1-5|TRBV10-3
AISESTEGSQPQH
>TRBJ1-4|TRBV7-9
ASSPQGAYGEKLF
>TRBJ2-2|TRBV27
ASKTGRDTGELF
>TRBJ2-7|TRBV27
ASSGVGGWNSYEQY
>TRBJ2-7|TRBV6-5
ASNNRQGREQY
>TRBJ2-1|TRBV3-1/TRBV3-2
ASSQELAGAPRDEQF
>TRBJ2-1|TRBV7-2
ASSWLAGRIGGEQF
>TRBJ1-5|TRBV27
ASSLFARASNQPQH
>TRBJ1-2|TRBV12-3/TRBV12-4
ASSLWGVYGYT
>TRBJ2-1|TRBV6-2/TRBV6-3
ASSIAGARRNEQF
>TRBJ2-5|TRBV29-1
SVSSGGDQETQY
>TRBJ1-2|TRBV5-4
ASSLGAEGGNYGYT
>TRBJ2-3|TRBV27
ASSSTQTWTEGDTQY
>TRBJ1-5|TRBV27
ASSEGDRDQPQH